This T cell receptor beta chain derives from a study of blood T cell repertoires in COVID-19. For the study at large: The study drew acute and convalescent COVID-19 samples from the United States, Italy and Spain. Sample material is recorded as cDNA or gDNA derived from T cells, B-cell-depleted T cells, or PBMCs.

Assay: immunoSEQ multiplex PCR; the TCRdb copy retains only in-frame clones and omits some. The sample lists approximately 100,000 clones, approximately 86% occurring once. Germline V gene sequence: CDR1 SGHVS, CDR2 FNYEAQ. The CDR3 contains 11 residues. The V end was cut by 4 bases, the J end by 7 bases, with 7 bases between. The clonotype was recovered from a woman in her sixties with acute or convalescent COVID-19. Sequenced sample: peripheral blood. The rearrangement uses TRBV7-6 and TRBJ1-1, with unresolved D. CDR3 residues: CASSSGLEAFF. CDR3 DNA: TGTGCCAGCAGCTCAGGACTTGAAGCTTTCTTT.